This T cell receptor (beta chain) was captured in a study of blood T cell repertoires in COVID-19. Study-wide context: T cells, B-cell-depleted T cells, or PBMCs provided the cDNA or gDNA that served as material.

Original handling: Counts of nucleated cells, estimated from reference gene primer amplification, were obtained. Here immunoSEQ multiplex PCR was the method, and the copy in TCRdb shows in-frame clones only, minus some. V and J calls plus clone size are reproduced from that table; the DNA served to infer D and trimming. The sample holds 250,000 to 300,000 clones, about 83% seen once. The CDR3 runs 15 residues. Trimming shortened V by 0 bases and J by 4 bases, and 11 bases separated the two germline ends. The germline gives CDR1 SGHRS, CDR2 YFSETQ. This receptor was identified in a man older than 75 with acute or convalescent COVID-19. Source material: peripheral blood. This rearrangement joins TRBV5-1 to TRBJ2-1; tentatively, D is TRBD2 (5 bases). In DNA form, the CDR3 reads TGCGCCAGCAGCTTGGGGAACCCGGGATACAATGAGCAGTTCTTC. Protein: CASSLGNPGYNEQFF.